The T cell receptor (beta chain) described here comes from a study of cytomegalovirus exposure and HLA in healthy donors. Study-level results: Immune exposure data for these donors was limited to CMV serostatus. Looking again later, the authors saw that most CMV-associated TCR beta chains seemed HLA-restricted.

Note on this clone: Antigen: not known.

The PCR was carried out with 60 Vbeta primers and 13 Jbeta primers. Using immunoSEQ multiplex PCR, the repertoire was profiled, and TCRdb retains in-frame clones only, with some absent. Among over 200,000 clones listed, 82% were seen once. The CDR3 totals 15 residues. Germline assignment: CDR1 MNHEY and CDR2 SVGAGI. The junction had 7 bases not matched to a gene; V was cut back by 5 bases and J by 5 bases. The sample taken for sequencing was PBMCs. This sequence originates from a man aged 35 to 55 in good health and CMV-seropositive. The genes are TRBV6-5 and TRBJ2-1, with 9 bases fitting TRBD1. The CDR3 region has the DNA TGTGCCAGCAGTCTGGACAGGGGAGGCAACAATGAGCAGTTCTTC. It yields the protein CASSLDRGGNNEQFF.